The 6 T cell receptor beta chains below come from one sample, sequenced in a study of glioma-infiltrating T cells after dendritic cell vaccination. Noted time point: after dendritic cell vaccination, including at tumor progression/relapse. The data were produced by immunoSEQ multiplex PCR, yet TCRdb's version contains in-frame clones alone and is incomplete. This sample carries fewer than 90,000 clones, roughly four fifths of them seen once, and the ten largest clones take under 8%. The source material was blood, sampled after dendritic cell vaccination. All receptors come from a human donor with glioblastoma.

The sample holds a few counts of this clone. J is TRBJ1-5 and V is TRBV6-1, with TRBD1 matching over 9 bases. CDR3 size: 12 residues. J was trimmed by 13 bases and V by 2 bases; bases with no gene match: 3. Germline V gene sequence: CDR1 MNHNS, CDR2 SASEGT. The CDR3 bases are TGTGCCAGCAGTGAATGGGACAGGGAACAGCATTTT. Amino acid sequence: CASSEWDREQHF.

The chain combines TRBV7-9 with TRBJ1-5, with D possibly being TRBD1 (5 bases). This CDR3 comprises 14 residues. CDR1 and CDR2 from the germline V gene are SEHNR and FQNEAQ (reference sequence). V lost 5 bases to trimming and J lost 4 bases, with 12 bases between them. The CDR3 DNA follows: TGTGCCAGCAGCAGAGACAGCGAGAATCAGCCCCAGCATTTT. This codes for CASSRDSENQPQHF.

This rearrangement joins TRBV29-1 to TRBJ1-1, with TRBD1 matching over 8 bases. The length of the CDR3 is 13 residues. CDR1 is SQVTM, CDR2 ANQGSEA, per germline. V lost 7 bases to trimming and J lost 5 bases; unmatched junction nucleotides: 9. CDR3 sequence reads: CSGGGQEETEAFF. CDR3 bases: TGCAGCGGGGGGGGACAGGAGGAGACTGAAGCTTTCTTT. Together with reference TRBV29-1 and TRBJ1-1, the CDR3 gives the full variable domain: SAVISQKPSRDICQRGTSLTIQCQVDSQVTMMFWYRQQPGQSLTLIATANQGSEATYESGFVIDKFPISRPNLTFSTLTVSNMSPEDSSIYLCSGGGQEETEAFFGQGTRLTVV.

The table lists this clone with a few counts. The chain uses TRBV5-6 and TRBJ1-2; D perhaps matches TRBD1 (6 bases). In germline, CDR1 is SGHDT, CDR2 YYEEEE. The V end lost 4 bases, the J end lost 4 bases, and 17 bases lay between the germline ends. This CDR3 contains 15 residues. The CDR3 region is CASSTRTVRSYGYTF. The CDR3 region has the DNA TGTGCCAGCAGCACCAGGACAGTGCGAAGCTATGGCTACACCTTC.

V gene TRBV2 combines with J gene TRBJ1-6; no definite D call. Germline V lookup: CDR1 SNHLY, CDR2 FYNNEI. This CDR3 is built from 14 residues. V was trimmed by 7 bases and J by 7 bases, leaving 14 bases between them. The CDR3: CASIPNTRNSPLHF. In DNA, the CDR3 is TGTGCCAGCATCCCGAACACAAGAAATTCACCCCTCCACTTT.

This clone was counted only a few times. The chain links TRBV5-4 to TRBJ1-4; weak D call: TRBD1 (6 bases). The CDR3 has 15 residues. Trimming pared 4 bases from V and 8 bases from J, leaving 18 bases between. CDR1 is SGHNT, CDR2 YYREEE, per germline (reference sequence). The CDR3 sequence: CASSVQGKGGEKLFF. The CDR3 bases are TGTGCCAGCAGCGTGCAGGGGAAGGGTGGAGAAAAACTGTTTTTT.